The T cell receptor (beta chain) described here comes from a study of T cell repertoires in cytomegalovirus infection. Study conclusions and caveats: Across the ex vivo response, the dominant clonotypes were HLA-C-restricted CMV-specific TCR beta clonotypes.

V was pared by 1 base and J by 0 bases, with 6 bases between. This CDR3 comprises 14 residues. Germline loops: CDR1 LNHNV, CDR2 YYDKDF (reference sequence). This clonotype was seen many times. What it binds is not known. MiXCR was run by TCRdb on the reads, yielding one entry per CDR3 protein. The table lists fewer than 80,000 distinct CDR3 sequences, 3% to 4.5% of them singletons. Sequenced: PBMCs. The chain links TRBV15 to TRBJ1-1, with D unclear. This receptor was obtained from a human donor in good health (CMV status not recorded). Some clones in this sample may be carry-over from other donors' samples. The CDR3 bases are TGTGCCACCAGCAGAGGCAGGATGAACACTGAAGCTTTCTTT. This gives the protein CATSRGRMNTEAFF.